This entry is about one T cell receptor beta chain. Its specificity is unknown. 5'RACE primed at constant segments yielded TCR alpha and TCR beta cDNA libraries bearing sample barcodes and UMIs. TCRdb fed the 5' RACE reads into MiXCR, producing one record per CDR3 protein. The sample holds 400,000 to 550,000 distinct CDR3 sequences, nearly 25% seen once. The CDR3 loop spans 12 amino acids. The germline V and J ends were trimmed by 4 bases and 4 bases, with 8 bases remaining between them. Per the germline V gene, CDR1 is ENHRY and CDR2 is SYGVKD. The data were obtained in a study of T-cell memory formation after mild COVID-19. Findings and caveats of the study: Clonal second-wave expansions that peaked on day 37 had unconfirmed SARS-CoV-2 specificity.

Sequenced sample: PBMCs or a T cell subset sorted from them (not recorded which). This TCR was sampled from an adult woman who had mild COVID-19 (a few samples of this study predate the infection). Cell type and time point are not known. This chain uses TRBV10-3 with TRBJ2-7; D possibly corresponds to TRBD1 (6 bases). The CDR3 spells CAISGTVYEQYF. The CDR3 region has the DNA TGTGCCATCAGTGGGACAGTTTACGAGCAGTACTTC.